The rows below give T cell receptor beta chains drawn from one sample of a study of blood T cell repertoires in COVID-19. Repertoires were generated with immunoSEQ multiplex PCR, while TCRdb's copy carries only in-frame clones and drops some. The sample lists some 230,000 clones, more than 85% occurring once. Specimen: peripheral blood. These receptors were collected from a woman between 45 and 65 years old with COVID-19, enrolled during active disease. Both conserved end residues are trimmed from each CDR3.

CDR3 length	V gene	CDR3 protein
13	TRBV4-3	ASSQGLRSGVEQF
13	TRBV5-8	ASSLRQAIPYGYT
11	TRBV29-1	SVIKDSGEKLF
12	TRBV7-8	ASSLAGVLETQY
13	TRBV14	ASSSRQGPSGGYT
14	TRBV24-1	ATSEGAGGTGGELF
12	TRBV7-8	ASSPRDSSYEQY
12	TRBV2	ASFWAGALDGYT
13	TRBV5-1	ASSLWLEPYNEQF
13	TRBV27	ASSYDRGHLSGYT
13	TRBV7-2	ASSPETGRMGEQY
15	TRBV10-3	AISVGQGSEGKNIQY
15	TRBV7-8	ASSSPRRGGANQPQH
12	TRBV9	ASSVEDFNTEAF
13	TRBV15	ATSRSFGSTGELF
12	TRBV4-1	ASSHGQGDEKLF
15	TRBV15	ATSFRGQGKSNQPQH
11	TRBV19	ASSFRGQETQY
16	TRBV10-1	ASSDRWRADRLYNEQF
12	TRBV11-1	ASRWDRGPYEQY
9	TRBV19	ASSGTGELF
12	TRBV27	ASRARWDTGELF
9	TRBV27	ASSIGGEAF
12	TRBV29-1	SVVMWDRGHEQF
13	TRBV4-2	ASSQYPTVNYGYT
12	TRBV7-3	ASSLGLATNEQF
11	TRBV14	ASSLTGFSGYT
10	TRBV27	ASSTGVDTQY
14	TRBV24-1	ATSDLKTGNTDTQY
14	TRBV4-1	ASSQSGSRSGNTIY
13	TRBV28	ASSLGLAAQETQY
11	TRBV12-5	ASGLGQGSGYT
13	TRBV6-5	ASSLSDRENTEAF
12	TRBV6-5	ASSYSQRDEKLF
12	TRBV5-1	ASSGGVLEETQY
13	TRBV6-6	ASSPGQGIGNTIY
14	TRBV4-2	ASSHRLAGGQETQY
12	TRBV2	AAIQGAAGNTIY
14	TRBV28	ASSFLAGGQQETQY
14	TRBV6-4	ASSDSMTASTDTQY
14	TRBV19	ASSIKRGVYYNEQF
9	TRBV20-1	SAPRGDTQY
12	TRBV7-2	ASSPWGGNYGYT
13	TRBV4-3	ASSQDLGGAGELF
13	TRBV20-1	SATDWTSGTYEQY
16	TRBV6-1	ASSASYRGRTTNEKLF
15	TRBV10-1	ASSESMGSMATGELF
15	TRBV3-1/TRBV3-2	ASSQVSGGSSTDTQY
15	TRBV12-2	ASRLAPGLPPLYEQY
9	TRBV20-1	SALSGAEQF
15	TRBV6-2/TRBV6-3	ASSYAKGQLNTGELF
12	TRBV2	ASSGSQGGDTQY